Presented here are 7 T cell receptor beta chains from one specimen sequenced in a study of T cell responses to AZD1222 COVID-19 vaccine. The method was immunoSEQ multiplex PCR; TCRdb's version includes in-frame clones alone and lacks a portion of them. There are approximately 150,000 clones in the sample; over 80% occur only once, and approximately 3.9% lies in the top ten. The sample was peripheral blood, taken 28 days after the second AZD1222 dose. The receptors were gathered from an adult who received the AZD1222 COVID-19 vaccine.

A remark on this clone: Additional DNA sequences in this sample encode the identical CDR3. The CDR3 spells CASSYSLAGGRETQYF. Here the CDR3 DNA reads TGTGCCAGCAGTTACTCCTTAGCGGGGGGGCGGGAGACCCAGTACTTC. The chain has TRBV6-5 and TRBJ2-5; 11 bases line up with TRBD2. CDR1 MNHEY and CDR2 SVGAGI come from the germline V gene. The junction had 5 bases not matched to a gene; V was cut back by 0 bases and J by 5 bases. The CDR3 runs 16 residues.

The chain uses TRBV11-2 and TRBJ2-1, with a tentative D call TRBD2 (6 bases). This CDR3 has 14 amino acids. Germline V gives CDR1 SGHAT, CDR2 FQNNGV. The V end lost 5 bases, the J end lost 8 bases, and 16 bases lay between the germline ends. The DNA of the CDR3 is TGTGCCAGCAGCCCCCTGGGCGGGAACTATGAGCAGTTCTTC. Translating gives CASSPLGGNYEQFF.

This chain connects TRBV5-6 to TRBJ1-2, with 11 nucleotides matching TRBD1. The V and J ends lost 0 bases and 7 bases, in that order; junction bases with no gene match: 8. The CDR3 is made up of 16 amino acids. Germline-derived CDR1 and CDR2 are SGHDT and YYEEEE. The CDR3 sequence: CASSLAGTGGFGGYTF. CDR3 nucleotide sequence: TGTGCCAGCAGCTTGGCCGGGACAGGGGGTTTCGGTGGCTACACCTTC.

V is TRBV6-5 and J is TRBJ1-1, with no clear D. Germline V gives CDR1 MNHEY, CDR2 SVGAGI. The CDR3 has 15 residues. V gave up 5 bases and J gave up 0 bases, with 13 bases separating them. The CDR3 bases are TGTGCCAGCAGTCCCCGTCGAGGAATGAACACTGAAGCTTTCTTT. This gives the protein CASSPRRGMNTEAFF.

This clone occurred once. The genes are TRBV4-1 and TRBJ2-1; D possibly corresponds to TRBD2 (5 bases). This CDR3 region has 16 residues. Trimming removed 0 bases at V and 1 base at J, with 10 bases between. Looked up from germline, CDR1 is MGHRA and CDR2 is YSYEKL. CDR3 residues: CASSQEPSSSYNEQFF. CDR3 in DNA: TGCGCCAGCAGCCAAGAACCTAGCTCTTCCTACAATGAGCAGTTCTTC.

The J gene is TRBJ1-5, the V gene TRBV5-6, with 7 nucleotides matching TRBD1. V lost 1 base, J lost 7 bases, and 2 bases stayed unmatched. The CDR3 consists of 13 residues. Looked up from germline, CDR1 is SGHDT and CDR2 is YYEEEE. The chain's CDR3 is CASSLQGGQPQHF. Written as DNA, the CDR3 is TGTGCCAGCAGCTTGCAGGGGGGCCAGCCCCAGCATTTT.

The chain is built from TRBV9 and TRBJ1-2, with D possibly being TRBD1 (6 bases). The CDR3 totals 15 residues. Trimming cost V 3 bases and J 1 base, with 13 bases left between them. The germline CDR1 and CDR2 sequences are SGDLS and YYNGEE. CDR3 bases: TGTGCCAGCAGCGCAGCGGGGGGCGGTAACTATGGCTACACCTTC. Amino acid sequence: CASSAAGGGNYGYTF.